This TCR beta chain was observed in a study of blood T cell repertoires in COVID-19. Study-level information: PBMCs, B-cell-depleted T cells, or T cells were the source of the cDNA or gDNA that made up the material.

Original data processing: Reference gene primer amplification gave estimated nucleated cell counts. Sequencing was performed with immunoSEQ multiplex PCR; in TCRdb, only in-frame clones are kept and a portion is missing. From that table come the V and J calls and clone size; the DNA was used to work out D and trimming. This table has approximately 170,000 clones, less than 90% appearing once. Trimming removed 4 bases from V and 0 bases from J; junction bases left unmatched: 15. CDR3 length: 18 amino acids. Germline-derived CDR1 and CDR2 are MDHEN and SYDVKM. Ten or more counts support this clone. Cohort allocation depended upon clinical history that participants reported.

The sample taken for sequencing was PBMCs or T cells enriched from blood (not recorded which). The chain recombines TRBV28 with TRBJ2-7, with TRBD2 identical over 7 bases. This receptor was taken from a woman aged 50 to 60 who had recovered from COVID-19. The CDR3 nucleotides read TGTGCCAGCAGTTCGAGTACTAGCGCCGGAATTAGCTCCTACGAGCAGTACTTC. Protein product: CASSSSTSAGISSYEQYF. Drawing the rest from reference TRBV28 and TRBJ2-7, the complete variable domain is DVKVTQSSRYLVKRTGEKVFLECVQDMDHENMFWYRQDPGLGLRLIYFSYDVKMKEKGDIPEGYSVSREKKERFSLILESASTNQTSMYLCASSSSTSAGISSYEQYFGPGTRLTVT.